The 15 T cell receptor beta chains below come from one sample, sequenced in a study of blood T cells in healthy people across ages. The authors ran a second PCR of roughly 6 to 12 cycles using a sample-barcoded 5' primer and a J-beta primer mix. A single record per CDR3 protein comes from TCRdb applying MiXCR to the 5' RACE reads. The table records some 1.7 million distinct CDR3 sequences, 28% of them present only once. Sequenced: blood. These receptors originate from a woman aged 25 to 39 in good health.

This rearrangement joins TRBV2 to TRBJ2-1; D is unresolved. The ends were cut back, 7 bases at V and 5 bases at J, with 12 bases in the middle. The CDR3 spans 13 residues. Germline values: CDR1 SNHLY, CDR2 FYNNEI. CDR3 nucleotide sequence: TGTGCCAGCATACCCACTATAGACAATGAGCAGTTCTTC. Translating it yields CASIPTIDNEQFF.

On this clonotype: Mismatch with germline at one junction end may stem from a read error. The CDR3 reads CASSFAPTNYSYTF. For the CDR3, the DNA is TGTGCCAGCAGTTTTGCCCCTACTAACTATAGCTACACCTTC. The chain carries TRBV28 and TRBJ1-2; unclear D gene. Germline V gives CDR1 MDHEN, CDR2 SYDVKM. CDR3 size: 14 residues.

Regarding this clonotype: The missing conserved phenylalanine or tryptophan at the end of this CDR3 makes a read error likely. In nucleotides, the CDR3 is TGCGCCAGCAGCCACCCCACGCGGGGCGATTTCACAGATACGCAGTATGTT. It is translated as CASSHPTRGDFTDTQYV. The rearrangement links TRBV4-1 to TRBJ2-3, with D possibly TRBD2 on 6 matching bases. Trimming cost V 3 bases and J 2 bases, with 18 bases left between them. The CDR3 sequence is 17 residues long. Germline-derived CDR1 and CDR2 are MGHRA and YSYEKL.

This clonotype occurred a few times. The V call is TRBV7-9, the J call TRBJ2-4; 12 bases are shared with TRBD2. CDR1 is SEHNR, CDR2 FQNEAQ, per germline (reference sequence). The CDR3 runs 14 residues. J was trimmed by 7 bases and V by 8 bases; bases with no gene match: 6. The CDR3 region is CASGSGLAGNIQYF. The DNA for the CDR3 is TGTGCCAGCGGGTCAGGACTAGCGGGGAACATTCAGTACTTC.

The chain is built from TRBV5-1 and TRBJ1-3; D gene unclear. V was pared by 3 bases and J by 0 bases, with 16 bases between. The CDR3 consists of 17 residues. CDR1 SGHRS and CDR2 YFSETQ come from the germline V gene. As DNA, the CDR3 is TGCGCCAGCAGCTCATACCAACCGGGGTACTCTGGAAACACCATATATTTT. As protein: CASSSYQPGYSGNTIYF.

This clonotype showed up just a few times. V is TRBV5-1 and J is TRBJ2-1, with a weak D call TRBD2 (6 bases). Germline loops: CDR1 SGHRS, CDR2 YFSETQ. Trimming cost V 8 bases and J 3 bases, with 21 bases left between them. CDR3 length equals 16 residues. CDR3 sequence reads: CASEKEGSQDYNEQFF. CDR3 bases: TGCGCCAGTGAAAAGGAGGGTTCCCAAGACTACAATGAGCAGTTCTTC.

This clonotype was seen once. The chain combines TRBV9 with TRBJ2-1; 7 bases are a match to TRBD2. Germline V lookup: CDR1 SGDLS, CDR2 YYNGEE. The CDR3 consists of 16 residues. The V and J ends lost 5 bases and 1 base, in that order; junction bases with no gene match: 9. CDR3 DNA sequence: TGTGCCAGCAGGGGAGCGGGGAGTAATTCCTACAATGAGCAGTTCTTC. Its translation is CASRGAGSNSYNEQFF. Using reference TRBV9 and TRBJ2-1 for the parts outside the CDR3, the full variable domain is DSGVTQTPKHLITATGQRVTLRCSPRSGDLSVYWYQQSLDQGLQFLIQYYNGEERAKGNILERFSAQQFPDLHSELNLSSLELGDSALYFCASRGAGSNSYNEQFFGPGTRLTVL.

As to this clonotype: A far larger clone is one nucleotide away, so this likely arose from a read error. The chain has TRBV6-1 and TRBJ1-5; D ambiguous. The V gene's germline CDR1 is MNHNS and CDR2 SASEGT. V was clipped by 4 bases and J by 5 bases, with 3 bases between them. The length of the CDR3 is 11 residues. In DNA form, the CDR3 reads TGTGCCAGCAGTGTAGATCAGCCCCAGCATTTT. As protein: CASSVDQPQHF.

This clonotype has just a few counts. A read error may account for a junction end that differs from germline. The V gene is TRBV3-1, the J gene TRBJ2-7, with TRBD2 as a possible D gene (6 bases). The CDR3 runs to 14 residues. Per germline, CDR1 LGHDT and CDR2 YNNKEL (reference sequence). The CDR3 nucleotides are TGTGTCAGCAGCACTAGCTTACATACCTACGAGCAGTACTTC. This translates into CVSSTSLHTYEQYF.

This clonotype was detected a few times. This chain joins TRBV19 and TRBJ1-2, with 7 positions matching TRBD1. V dropped 3 bases and J dropped 7; count of bases not matched to a gene: 5. The CDR3 spans 13 residues. Germline values: CDR1 LNHDA, CDR2 SQIVND (reference sequence). The CDR3 is CASSIRDSRGYTF. The CDR3 nucleotides are TGTGCCAGTAGTATCCGGGACAGTCGTGGCTACACCTTC.

This clonotype was counted between two and nine times. The V and J genes are TRBV3-1 and TRBJ2-7; D gene unclear. The CDR3 has 14 residues. Per germline, CDR1 LGHDT and CDR2 YNNKEL (reference sequence). Trimming took off 2 bases at V and 0 bases at J, with 8 bases between the two ends. The DNA of the CDR3 is TGTGCCAGCAGCCAAAACCTTAGCTCCTACGAGCAGTACTTC. It translates to CASSQNLSSYEQYF.

This clonotype has just a few counts. V gene TRBV12-3 or TRBV12-4 combines with J gene TRBJ1-2, with TRBD1 matching 7 bases. This CDR3 is 17 amino acids long. J gave up 4 bases and V 6 bases, and 17 bases lay outside the gene matches. The CDR3: CASSDILKLTGPYGYTF. In DNA form, the CDR3 reads TGTGCCAGCAGCGATATACTTAAACTGACAGGGCCCTATGGCTACACCTTC.

V gene TRBV24-1 combines with J gene TRBJ2-1; 10 bases match TRBD2. The J call is uncertain, as TRBJ2-7 better fits the DNA end. This CDR3 region has 17 residues. CDR1 KGHDR and CDR2 SFDVKD come from the germline V gene. The CDR3 protein is CATLAHKGLASYNEQYF. CDR3 nucleotides: TGTGCCACCTTGGCCCACAAGGGACTAGCGAGCTACAATGAGCAGTACTTC.

In the case of this clonotype: The junction and the germline gene differ at one end; a read error may be behind it. This rearrangement joins TRBV20-1 to TRBJ2-6, with TRBD1 identical over 8 bases. CDR1 is DFQATT and CDR2 is SNEGSKA in the germline V gene (reference sequence). This CDR3 is built from 17 residues. Here the CDR3 reads CSARGTGSAVGANVRTF. The CDR3 DNA is TGCAGTGCTAGGGGGACAGGTTCTGCAGTTGGGGCCAACGTCCGGACTTTC.

This clonotype has more than one count but fewer than ten. V usage is TRBV7-2 and J usage is TRBJ1-1; no firm D call. Germline assignment: CDR1 SGHTA and CDR2 FQGNSA. V was pared by 5 bases and J by 4 bases, with 11 bases between. The length of the CDR3 is 13 residues. CDR3 in DNA: TGTGCCAGCAGCGCCGCCCCGATCACTGAAGCTTTCTTT. It yields the protein CASSAAPITEAFF.